A selection of T cell receptor beta chains follows, all from one sample in a study of blood T cells in healthy people across ages. TCRdb reprocessed the 5' RACE reads via MiXCR and lists one record per CDR3 protein. The table has 270,000 or so distinct CDR3 sequences, around 30% seen once. The sequenced material came from blood. The receptors derive from a woman aged 70 to 79 in good health. Each CDR3 is given with its conserved first and last residue. D genes are given only for firm matches. The size entry is marked missing in some rows and otherwise reads once, few, many or a size class.

abundance,v_gene,len,j_gene,d_gene,CDR3aa,CDR3nt
-,TRBV6-5,14,TRBJ1-1,-,CASCPGGTNTEAFF,TGTGCCAGCTGCCCGGGGGGCACGAACACTGAAGCTTTCTTT
many,TRBV6-2/TRBV6-3,13,TRBJ2-1,-,CASGFDSYNEQFF,TGTGCCAGCGGCTTCGACTCCTACAATGAGCAGTTCTTC
once,TRBV7-8,14,TRBJ2-5,-,CASSLWVSEKTQYF,TGTGCCAGCAGCTTATGGGTTTCCGAAAAGACCCAGTACTTC
-,TRBV28,15,TRBJ1-3,-,CASGLMQTPGNTIYF,TGTGCCAGCGGCCTAATGCAGACGCCTGGAAACACCATATATTTT
many,TRBV3-1,14,TRBJ1-1,-,CASSLWTVNTEAFF,TGTGCCAGCAGCCTCTGGACGGTGAACACTGAAGCTTTCTTT
many,TRBV28,15,TRBJ2-7,-,CASSPASGGTYEQYF,TGTGCCAGCAGTCCTGCGTCTGGGGGGACTTACGAGCAGTACTTC
-,TRBV4-1,16,TRBJ2-5,TRBD2,CASRTTSGSSEETQYF,TGCGCCAGCAGGACGACTAGCGGGAGCAGTGAGGAGACCCAGTACTTC
many,TRBV28,14,TRBJ1-5,TRBD1,CASRPWTGGQPQHF,TGTGCCAGCAGACCCTGGACAGGTGGTCAGCCCCAGCATTTT
few,TRBV20-1,14,TRBJ2-2,-,CSARVGTNTGELFF,TGCAGTGCTAGGGTTGGCACGAACACCGGGGAGCTGTTTTTT
few,TRBV4-3,13,TRBJ1-2,-,CASSQVTRQGYTF,TGCGCCAGCAGCCAAGTCACGCGGCAGGGCTACACCTTC
few,TRBV27,15,TRBJ1-1,TRBD1,CASSEKGQVRTEAFF,TGTGCCAGCAGCGAGAAGGGACAGGTGAGGACTGAAGCTTTCTTT
few,TRBV19,20,TRBJ2-5,TRBD1,CASSIDHMRTGGSPQETQYF,TGTGCCAGTAGTATAGACCATATGAGGACAGGGGGTTCCCCCCAAGAGACCCAGTACTTC
once,TRBV3-1,14,TRBJ2-5,-,CASSQVIERETQYF,TGTGCCAGCAGCCAAGTTATCGAACGGGAGACCCAGTACTTC
-,TRBV15,13,TRBJ1-3,-,CATSPERGNTIYF,TGTGCCACCAGCCCGGAGCGAGGAAACACCATATATTTT
-,TRBV7-8,19,TRBJ1-6,-,CASSSGAGKTSSYNSPLHF,TGTGCCAGCAGCTCTGGGGCAGGGAAAACCAGCTCCTATAATTCACCCCTCCACTTT
-,TRBV12-3/TRBV12-4,15,TRBJ1-6,TRBD1,CASSSGDRGNSPLHF,TGTGCCAGCAGTTCAGGCGACAGGGGTAACTCACCCCTCCACTTT
few,TRBV20-1,17,TRBJ2-7,TRBD2,CSARDVLLAGSSREQYF,TGCAGTGCTAGAGATGTGTTACTAGCGGGATCGTCCCGCGAGCAGTACTTC
-,TRBV25-1,14,TRBJ1-5,-,CASSEGNSNQPQHF,TGTGCCAGCAGTGAGGGAAATAGCAATCAGCCCCAGCATTTT
-,TRBV15,15,TRBJ2-5,-,CATSRGRETYNEQSF,TGTGCCACCAGCAGAGGGAGGGAAACCTACAATGAGCAGTCCTTC
-,TRBV7-2,13,TRBJ2-3,TRBD2,CASSRTSDGAQYF,TGTGCCAGCAGTCGGACTAGTGACGGCGCGCAGTATTTT
-,TRBV6-5,13,TRBJ2-7,-,CASRSDSSYEQYF,TGTGCCAGCAGGTCTGACAGCTCCTACGAGCAGTACTTC
-,TRBV5-6,17,TRBJ2-1,-,CASSFSPAGRNYNEQFF,TGTGCCAGCAGCTTTAGCCCGGCGGGAAGAAATTACAATGAGCAGTTCTTC
-,TRBV7-6,13,TRBJ2-7,-,CASSERSDYEQYF,TGTGCCAGCAGCGAGAGGTCGGACTACGAGCAGTACTTC
-,TRBV5-4,15,TRBJ1-5,-,CASSLGGHLDQPQHF,TGTGCCAGCAGCCTCGGGGGACACCTCGATCAGCCCCAGCATTTT
-,TRBV28,13,TRBJ2-7,TRBD1,CASGTVKSYEQYF,TGTGCCAGCGGGACAGTAAAGAGCTACGAGCAGTACTTC
-,TRBV4-2,13,TRBJ2-1,-,CASSQDVWNEQFF,TGTGCCAGCAGCCAAGATGTCTGGAATGAGCAGTTCTTC
-,TRBV15,17,TRBJ2-3,-,CATSRDLYPGSTDTQYF,TGTGCCACCAGCAGAGATCTTTATCCAGGGAGCACAGATACGCAGTATTTT
-,TRBV7-9,14,TRBJ2-7,-,CASSLGVGRYEQYF,TGTGCCAGCAGCTTAGGGGTAGGACGCTACGAGCAGTACTTC
-,TRBV20-1,14,TRBJ2-7,-,CSARSGALSYEQYF,TGCAGTGCACGTAGCGGAGCGCTCTCCTACGAGCAGTACTTC
-,TRBV11-2,15,TRBJ1-4,TRBD1,CASSLVQGKGEKLFF,TGTGCCAGCAGCTTAGTACAGGGGAAAGGTGAAAAACTGTTTTTT
-,TRBV12-3/TRBV12-4,23,TRBJ2-5,TRBD2,CASSLGLAGGPGVSRADQETQYF,TGTGCCAGCAGTTTAGGGCTAGCGGGAGGGCCGGGAGTTTCTAGGGCGGATCAAGAGACCCAGTACTTC
-,TRBV18,13,TRBJ1-2,-,CASSPVDKQGYTF,TGTGCCAGCTCACCGGTGGACAAGCAAGGCTACACCTTC
-,TRBV20-1,11,TRBJ1-1,TRBD1,CSATLQGAAFF,TGCAGTGCTACCCTACAGGGGGCCGCTTTCTTT
few,TRBV12-3/TRBV12-4,11,TRBJ1-2,-,CASSFMHGYTF,TGTGCCAGCAGTTTCATGCATGGCTACACCTTC
few,TRBV6-1,15,TRBJ1-2,-,CASTRGQSPNYGYTF,TGTGCCAGCACCCGGGGCCAGTCTCCCAACTATGGCTACACCTTC
few,TRBV12-3/TRBV12-4,16,TRBJ2-1,TRBD2,CASGTSGTSSYNEQFF,TGTGCCAGCGGGACTAGCGGGACGAGCTCCTACAATGAGCAGTTCTTC
few,TRBV29-1,13,TRBJ2-2,-,CSVDRGNTGELFF,TGCAGCGTTGACAGGGGGAACACCGGGGAGCTGTTTTTT
many,TRBV18,13,TRBJ1-5,-,CASSRQDNQPQHF,TGTGCCAGCTCACGACAGGACAATCAGCCCCAGCATTTT
-,TRBV7-9,16,TRBJ2-5,TRBD2,CASSSSGRDLRETQYF,TGTGCCAGCAGCTCTAGCGGGAGAGATCTTAGGGAGACCCAGTACTTC
many,TRBV29-1,12,TRBJ1-1,-,CSVYRDTTEAFF,TGCAGCGTTTACCGGGACACCACTGAAGCTTTCTTT
few,TRBV9,17,TRBJ1-4,-,CASSVGTGVALNEKLFF,TGTGCCAGCAGCGTAGGAACAGGTGTCGCGCTTAATGAAAAACTGTTTTTT
-,TRBV12-5,13,TRBJ1-1,-,CASGLAGILEAFF,TGTGCTAGTGGTTTGGCGGGAATTCTAGAAGCTTTCTTT
-,TRBV2,14,TRBJ1-2,-,CASSERASYYGYTF,TGTGCCAGCAGTGAAAGGGCTTCGTACTATGGCTACACCTTC
many,TRBV25-1,15,TRBJ2-7,TRBD1,CASSKWGQGAHEQYF,TGTGCCAGCAGTAAGTGGGGACAGGGGGCGCATGAGCAGTACTTC
-,TRBV14,18,TRBJ1-3,TRBD1,CASSQDLGQLPSGNTIYF,TGTGCCAGCAGCCAAGATCTGGGACAGCTACCCTCTGGAAACACCATATATTTT
few,TRBV10-3,15,TRBJ1-5,-,CAISAVSGSNQPQHF,TGTGCCATCAGTGCGGTCTCTGGCAGCAATCAGCCCCAGCATTTT
-,TRBV18,13,TRBJ2-1,-,CASSPSKYNEQFF,TGTGCCAGCTCACCATCGAAGTACAATGAGCAGTTCTTC
few,TRBV12-3/TRBV12-4,14,TRBJ2-7,TRBD1,CASSWAQGASEQYF,TGTGCCAGCAGTTGGGCTCAGGGGGCTTCCGAGCAGTACTTC
-,TRBV29-1,14,TRBJ2-1,TRBD2,CSVDRLAGGNEQFF,TGCAGCGTCGACAGACTAGCGGGAGGCAATGAGCAGTTCTTC
many,TRBV5-6,14,TRBJ1-2,TRBD1,CASSSGQANYGYTF,TGTGCCAGCAGCTCAGGACAGGCTAACTATGGCTACACCTTC
few,TRBV6-1,15,TRBJ1-2,TRBD1,CASTRVPGQNYGYTF,TGTGCCAGCACCAGAGTACCGGGACAGAATTATGGCTACACCTTC
few,TRBV28,17,TRBJ2-5,-,CASSSPSGTSTLGTQYF,TGTGCCAGCAGTTCACCATCCGGGACATCCACCTTGGGGACCCAGTACTTC